The T cell receptor (beta chain) described here comes from a study of human CD8 memory T cell subsets. General observations from the study: This study sequenced T cell receptor beta chains alone.

A word on this clonotype: Its antigen is not known.

The germline CDR1 and CDR2 sequences are SQVTM and ANQGSEA. This CDR3 has 13 amino acids. UMI-labeled 5' RACE yielded the TCR beta libraries. No DNA is given; TCRdb re-called the 5' RACE reads and lists each CDR3 protein once. Its table records roughly 10,000 distinct CDR3 sequences. The receptor comes from a human donor in good health. Sequenced input: CD8+ stem-like memory T cells (TSCM and TCM) sorted from PBMCs. The subset was: stem-like memory CD8 T cells (TSTEM), CCR7+ PD-1- TIGIT-. The rearrangement joins TRBV29-1 to TRBJ2-1; the TRBD1 assignment by TCRdb is unverifiable without DNA. The CDR3 sequence is CSVIKGYHNEQFF.